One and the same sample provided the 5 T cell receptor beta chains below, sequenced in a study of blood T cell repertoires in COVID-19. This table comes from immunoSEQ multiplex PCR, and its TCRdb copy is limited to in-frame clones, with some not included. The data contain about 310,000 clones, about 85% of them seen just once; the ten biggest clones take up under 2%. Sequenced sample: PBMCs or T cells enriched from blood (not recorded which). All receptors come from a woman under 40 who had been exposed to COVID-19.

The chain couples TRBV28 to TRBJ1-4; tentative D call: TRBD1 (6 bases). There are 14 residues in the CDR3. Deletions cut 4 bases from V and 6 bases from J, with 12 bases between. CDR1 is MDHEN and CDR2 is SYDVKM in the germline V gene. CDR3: CASSSRYRDEKLFF. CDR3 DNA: TGTGCCAGCAGTTCCCGGTACAGGGATGAAAAACTGTTTTTT.

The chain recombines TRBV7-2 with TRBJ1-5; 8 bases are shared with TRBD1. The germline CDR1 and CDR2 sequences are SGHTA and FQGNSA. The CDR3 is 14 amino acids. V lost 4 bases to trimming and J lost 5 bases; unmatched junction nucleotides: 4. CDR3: CASSYGQGDQPQHF. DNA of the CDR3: TGTGCCAGCAGCTACGGACAGGGTGATCAGCCCCAGCATTTT. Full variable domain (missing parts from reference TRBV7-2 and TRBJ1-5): GAGVSQSPSNKVTEKGKDVELRCDPISGHTALYWYRQSLGQGLEFLIYFQGNSAPDKSGLPSDRFSAERTGGSVSTLTIQRTQQEDSAVYLCASSYGQGDQPQHFGDGTRLSIL.

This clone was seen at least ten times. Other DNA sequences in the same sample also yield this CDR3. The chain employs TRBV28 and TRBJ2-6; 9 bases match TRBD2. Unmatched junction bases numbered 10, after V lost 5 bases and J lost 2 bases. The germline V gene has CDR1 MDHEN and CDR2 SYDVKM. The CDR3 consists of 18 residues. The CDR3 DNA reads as TGTGCCAGCAGTGTTCTAGGCGGGGGGGCAGCTGGGGCCAACGTCCTGACTTTC. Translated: CASSVLGGGAAGANVLTF.

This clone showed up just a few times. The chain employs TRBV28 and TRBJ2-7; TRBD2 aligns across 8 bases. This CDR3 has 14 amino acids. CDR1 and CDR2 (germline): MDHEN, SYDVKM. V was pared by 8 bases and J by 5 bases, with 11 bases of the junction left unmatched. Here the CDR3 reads CASFPGRARNEQYF. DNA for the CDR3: TGTGCCAGCTTCCCCGGGAGGGCCAGGAACGAGCAGTACTTC. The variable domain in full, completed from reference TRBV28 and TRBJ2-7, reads DVKVTQSSRYLVKRTGEKVFLECVQDMDHENMFWYRQDPGLGLRLIYFSYDVKMKEKGDIPEGYSVSREKKERFSLILESASTNQTSMYLCASFPGRARNEQYFGPGTRLTVT.

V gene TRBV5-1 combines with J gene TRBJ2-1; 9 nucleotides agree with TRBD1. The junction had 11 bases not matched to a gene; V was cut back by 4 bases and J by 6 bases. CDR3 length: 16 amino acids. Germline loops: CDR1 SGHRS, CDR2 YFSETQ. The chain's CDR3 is CASSILEGQGGNEQFF. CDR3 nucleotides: TGCGCCAGCAGCATACTCGAGGGACAGGGTGGCAATGAGCAGTTCTTC.